This T cell receptor beta chain emerged from a study of T cells after yellow fever vaccination. Study in general: With SMART-Seq v4 Ultra Low Input, the fractions containing low cell numbers were prepared.

This clonotype has just a few counts. No antigen is known for it. One entry per CDR3 protein, called by TCRdb with MiXCR from the 5' RACE reads. The sample consists of a few hundred thousand distinct CDR3 sequences, roughly 6.8% of them appearing once. CDR1 is SEHNR, CDR2 FQNEAQ, per germline (reference sequence). The CDR3 consists of 14 residues. With 1 base removed from V and 9 bases from J, the gap between germline ends came to 13 bases. Study observations and caveats: The secondary response showed a weaker magnitude and a faster peak, day 5 versus 15. Within FACS-sorted repertoires, abundant clonotypes contaminating from the bulk population could be present. Few clonotypes appeared in both CD4 and CD8 compartments.

The chain recombines TRBV7-9 with TRBJ2-1, with D tentatively TRBD1 (6 bases). The material sequenced was PBMCs, taken about 49 days after the first yellow fever vaccination. The TCR originated in a man aged 18 to 35 who received the YFV17D yellow fever vaccine. The CDR3 nucleotides are TGTGCCAGCAGCTTAGGGGGGCCAGTTCCTGAGCAGTTCTTC. Translating it yields CASSLGGPVPEQFF. Variable domain in full (rest from reference TRBV7-9 and TRBJ2-1): DTGVSQNPRHKITKRGQNVTFRCDPISEHNRLYWYRQTLGQGPEFLTYFQNEAQLEKSRLLSDRFSAERPKGSFSTLEIQRTEQGDSAMYLCASSLGGPVPEQFFGPGTRLTVL.